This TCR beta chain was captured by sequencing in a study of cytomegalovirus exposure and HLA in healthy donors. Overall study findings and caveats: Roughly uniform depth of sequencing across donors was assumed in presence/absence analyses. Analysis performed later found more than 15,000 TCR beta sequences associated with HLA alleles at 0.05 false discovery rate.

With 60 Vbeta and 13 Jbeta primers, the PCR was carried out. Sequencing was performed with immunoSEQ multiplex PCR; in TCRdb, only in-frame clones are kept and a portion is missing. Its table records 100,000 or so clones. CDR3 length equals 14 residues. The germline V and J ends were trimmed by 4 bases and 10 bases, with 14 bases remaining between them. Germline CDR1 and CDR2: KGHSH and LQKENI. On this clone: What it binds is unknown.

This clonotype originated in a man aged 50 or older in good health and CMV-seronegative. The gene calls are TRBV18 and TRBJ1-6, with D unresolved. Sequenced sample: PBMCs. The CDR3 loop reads CASSQADTGSPLHF. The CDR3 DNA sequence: TGTGCCAGCTCACAAGCGGATACCGGGTCACCCCTCCACTTT.